The TCR beta chain under discussion was sequenced for a study of cytomegalovirus exposure and HLA in healthy donors. In its sample, this clone was seen once. The antigen remains unidentified. This CDR3 is 15 amino acids long. Between the trimmed V and J ends, which lost 2 bases and 1 base, there was a span of 10 bases. Germline CDR1 SGHNT, CDR2 YYREEE (reference sequence). Study-level points and caveats: Overall, approximately 180 TCR beta chains were annotated as cytomegalovirus-associated. When a later analysis compared HLA-associated TCR beta chains with equally common others, the HLA-associated chains turned out to be more clonally expanded and to have lower generation probabilities.

Both 60 Vbeta primers and 13 Jbeta primers went into the PCR. TCRdb's table, derived via immunoSEQ multiplex PCR, lists solely in-frame clones and lacks some. The sample gives about 110,000 clones, approximately 74% of which show up once; around 4.2% is in the top ten. V usage is TRBV5-4 and J usage is TRBJ2-1; weak D call: TRBD2 (7 bases). This TCR was recovered from a woman in her forties in good health and CMV-seropositive. The sample taken for sequencing was PBMCs. CDR3 sequence: CASSLGGGSYNEQFF. CDR3 coding DNA: TGTGCCAGCAGCTTAGGGGGGGGTTCCTACAATGAGCAGTTCTTC. Combining the CDR3 with reference TRBV5-4 and TRBJ2-1 gives the whole variable domain ETGVTQSPTHLIKTRGQQVTLRCSSQSGHNTVSWYQQALGQGPQFIFQYYREEENGRGNFPPRFSGLQFPNYSSELNVNALELDDSALYLCASSLGGGSYNEQFFGPGTRLTVL.